This T cell receptor beta chain was documented in a study of blood T cell repertoires in COVID-19. Sequenced by immunoSEQ multiplex PCR; TCRdb stores in-frame clones only, minus some. The sample records about 480,000 clones, over 75% being singletons. V was cut by 4 bases and J by 4 bases, with 14 bases left in between. The CDR3 totals 15 residues. Germline values: CDR1 LGHNA, CDR2 YSLEER. Specimen: PBMCs or T cells enriched from blood (not recorded which). This sequence joins TRBV4-3 and TRBJ1-3; D perhaps matches TRBD1 (6 bases). The receptor was isolated from a woman aged 40 to 49 who had recovered from COVID-19. The CDR3 loop reads CASSPSGQSGNTIYF. CDR3 in DNA: TGCGCCAGCAGCCCAAGCGGACAGTCCGGAAACACCATATATTTT.